A single T cell receptor (beta chain) is shown here with its context. Its antigen is unidentified. The donors were adults (healthy and HIV-negative) with no recent acute infections or vaccinations. The entry originates in a study of shared clonotypes between healthy human individuals. Study-wide background: Three plates were used per donor for CD4 naive, three for CD4 memory, two for CD8 naive and one for CD8 memory. Study observations and caveats: Rarefaction curves obtained for sorted subsets showed sequencing incomplete despite large depth.

V shed 4 bases, J shed 1 base, and the junction held 12 bases outside the gene matches. The CDR3 consists of 18 residues. Germline V CDR1 and CDR2: SGHTA, FQGNSA. Repertoires were generated with immunoSEQ multiplex PCR, while TCRdb's copy carries only in-frame clones and drops some. The sample includes about 2 million clones, 85% to 95% of them seen just once. The source is a man in his late teens or twenties in good health. The sample consisted of naive CD4+ T cells sorted from blood. Regarding subset: CD45RA+ positively selected. The chain combines TRBV7-2 with TRBJ2-3; 9 bases agree with TRBD2. The CDR3 bases are TGTGCCAGCAGCTCGCAGGGCCAGCTAGCGGGGCGCACAGATACGCAGTATTTT. Translation gives CASSSQGQLAGRTDTQYF.